This T cell receptor (beta chain) was identified in a study of vaccination and CD4 T cells after COVID-19. TCRdb recomputed calls from the PCR reads with MiXCR, one row per CDR3 protein. The sample holds under 20,000 distinct CDR3 sequences; approximately 59% are singletons and the top ten take just over 1%. CDR3 size: 11 residues. Germline V gene lookup returns CDR1 MNHNS and CDR2 SASEGT. V lost 5 bases and J lost 5, with 6 bases in between. This clonotype has a handful of counts. The input for sequencing was CD4+ T cells from blood, taken before SARS-CoV-2 vaccination. The sequence was collected from a human donor who had recovered from COVID-19. The chain uses TRBV6-1 and TRBJ2-5; D perhaps matches TRBD1 (6 bases). The DNA for the CDR3 is TGTGCCAGCAGTCAGGGGGAGACCCAGTACTTC. Amino acids: CASSQGETQYF.